This T cell receptor (beta chain) emerged from a study of early T cells in non-severe SARS-CoV-2 infection. Individual cDNA molecules carried attached unique molecular identifiers. MiXCR, applied by TCRdb to the 5' RACE reads, yields one record per CDR3 protein. This table has about 90,000 distinct CDR3 sequences, approximately 12% appearing once. The CDR3 extends over 12 amino acids. CDR1 and CDR2 (germline): GTSNPN, SVGIG (reference sequence). V was shortened by 4 bases and J by 3 bases, with 7 bases between the two germline ends. The TCR was taken from an adult who was a healthcare worker with PCR-confirmed SARS-CoV-2 infection or an uninfected control (not recorded which). Here the sequenced sample was whole blood, taken at baseline. This rearrangement joins TRBV30 to TRBJ2-1, with D maybe TRBD2 (5 bases). The CDR3 sequence is CAWNRDYNEQFF. The CDR3 DNA is TGTGCCTGGAACCGGGACTACAATGAGCAGTTCTTC.